The rows below give T cell receptor beta chains drawn from one sample of a study of blood T cell repertoires in COVID-19. Sequencing used immunoSEQ multiplex PCR; TCRdb keeps in-frame clones, though not all of them. The sample has around 50,000 clones; 90% are singletons. Specimen: peripheral blood. The receptor source for this set is a man between 70 and 80 years old with acute or convalescent COVID-19. Each CDR3 is given with its conserved first and last residue. D genes are given only for firm matches. Part of the rows lack a size; the others show once, few, many or a class for expanded clones.

CDR3 length: 14
V gene: TRBV4-3
clone size: once
J gene: TRBJ2-7
D gene: TRBD2
CDR3 protein: CASSQDRGAYEQYF
CDR3 DNA: TGCGCCAGCAGCCAAGATCGGGGGGCCTACGAGCAGTACTTC

CDR3 length: 16
V gene: TRBV5-1
clone size: -
J gene: TRBJ1-6
D gene: -
CDR3 protein: CASSPEGGLYNSPLHF
CDR3 DNA: TGCGCCAGCAGCCCGGAGGGGGGGCTCTATAATTCACCCCTCCACTTT

CDR3 length: 15
V gene: TRBV6-4
clone size: -
J gene: TRBJ1-1
D gene: -
CDR3 protein: CASRRTVSANTEAFF
CDR3 DNA: TGTGCCAGCAGGAGGACAGTGTCTGCGAACACTGAAGCTTTCTTT

CDR3 length: 15
V gene: TRBV5-1
clone size: -
J gene: TRBJ2-1
D gene: -
CDR3 protein: CASSLAGVAVNEQFF
CDR3 DNA: TGCGCCAGCAGCTTGGCTGGAGTAGCTGTCAATGAGCAGTTCTTC

CDR3 length: 15
V gene: TRBV4-2
clone size: -
J gene: TRBJ1-2
D gene: -
CDR3 protein: CASSPGGSGNYGYTF
CDR3 DNA: TGTGCCAGCAGCCCCGGGGGGTCTGGGAACTATGGCTACACCTTC

CDR3 length: 11
V gene: TRBV2
clone size: medium-sized
J gene: TRBJ1-5
D gene: -
CDR3 protein: CASRQDQPQHF
CDR3 DNA: TGTGCCAGCAGGCAGGATCAGCCCCAGCATTTT

CDR3 length: 14
V gene: TRBV3-1/TRBV3-2
clone size: -
J gene: TRBJ1-4
D gene: -
CDR3 protein: CASSQRQGGEKLFF
CDR3 DNA: TGTGCCAGCAGCCAACGGCAGGGAGGAGAAAAACTGTTTTTT

CDR3 length: 17
V gene: TRBV5-1
clone size: -
J gene: TRBJ2-5
D gene: TRBD2
CDR3 protein: CASSPGLAGGSQETQYF
CDR3 DNA: TGCGCCAGCAGCCCAGGACTAGCGGGGGGTTCCCAAGAGACCCAGTACTTC

CDR3 length: 12
V gene: TRBV11-3
clone size: -
J gene: TRBJ2-1
D gene: -
CDR3 protein: CASSLGSAEQFF
CDR3 DNA: TGTGCCAGCAGCTTAGGTAGCGCTGAGCAGTTCTTC

CDR3 length: 14
V gene: TRBV29-1
clone size: -
J gene: TRBJ2-7
D gene: -
CDR3 protein: CSVEDGRVPYEQYF
CDR3 DNA: TGCAGCGTTGAAGACGGCAGGGTTCCTTACGAGCAGTACTTC

CDR3 length: 15
V gene: TRBV7-9
clone size: -
J gene: TRBJ2-3
D gene: -
CDR3 protein: CASSFTGNPSDTQYF
CDR3 DNA: TGTGCCAGCAGCTTTACAGGGAATCCTTCAGATACGCAGTATTTT

CDR3 length: 14
V gene: TRBV7-9
clone size: once
J gene: TRBJ1-5
D gene: -
CDR3 protein: CASSTGGSGQPQHF
CDR3 DNA: TGTGCCAGCAGTACGGGGGGGAGTGGTCAGCCCCAGCATTTT

CDR3 length: 15
V gene: TRBV28
clone size: -
J gene: TRBJ1-6
D gene: -
CDR3 protein: CASRSAGYLNSPLHF
CDR3 DNA: TGTGCCAGCAGATCGGCAGGCTACTTGAATTCACCCCTCCACTTT

CDR3 length: 15
V gene: TRBV4-2
clone size: -
J gene: TRBJ1-5
D gene: TRBD1
CDR3 protein: CASSQETGRDQPQHF
CDR3 DNA: TGTGCCAGCAGCCAAGAGACAGGGCGGGATCAGCCCCAGCATTTT

CDR3 length: 15
V gene: TRBV3-1/TRBV3-2
clone size: once
J gene: TRBJ1-1
D gene: -
CDR3 protein: CASSLGRGPNTEAFF
CDR3 DNA: TGTGCCAGCAGCCTGGGGCGGGGGCCGAACACTGAAGCTTTCTTT

CDR3 length: 16
V gene: TRBV4-2
clone size: -
J gene: TRBJ2-1
D gene: -
CDR3 protein: CASSLGAGLSYNEQFF
CDR3 DNA: TGTGCCAGCAGCCTCGGTGCGGGGCTCTCCTACAATGAGCAGTTCTTC

CDR3 length: 12
V gene: TRBV15
clone size: -
J gene: TRBJ2-7
D gene: -
CDR3 protein: CATSRDYPEQYF
CDR3 DNA: TGTGCCACCAGCAGAGATTATCCCGAGCAGTACTTC

CDR3 length: 17
V gene: TRBV4-1
clone size: -
J gene: TRBJ2-2
D gene: -
CDR3 protein: CASSQVDMGFYTGELFF
CDR3 DNA: TGCGCCAGCAGCCAAGTCGACATGGGTTTTTACACCGGGGAGCTGTTTTTT

CDR3 length: 14
V gene: TRBV4-2
clone size: few
J gene: TRBJ2-3
D gene: -
CDR3 protein: CASSQSSSPDTQYF
CDR3 DNA: TGTGCCAGCAGCCAATCGTCTAGCCCAGATACGCAGTATTTT

CDR3 length: 13
V gene: TRBV24-1
clone size: once
J gene: TRBJ2-3
D gene: -
CDR3 protein: CATSDQGTDTQYF
CDR3 DNA: TGTGCCACCAGTGATCAGGGCACAGATACGCAGTATTTT

CDR3 length: 16
V gene: TRBV4-3
clone size: -
J gene: TRBJ2-2
D gene: TRBD2
CDR3 protein: CASSQVSGSGTGELFF
CDR3 DNA: TGCGCCAGCAGCCAAGTTAGCGGGAGCGGCACCGGGGAGCTGTTTTTT

CDR3 length: 16
V gene: TRBV28
clone size: -
J gene: TRBJ1-2
D gene: TRBD1
CDR3 protein: CASSFQGTGFNYGYTF
CDR3 DNA: TGTGCCAGCAGTTTCCAAGGGACAGGGTTTAACTATGGCTACACCTTC

CDR3 length: 16
V gene: TRBV18
clone size: -
J gene: TRBJ2-2
D gene: TRBD1
CDR3 protein: CASSPPGQGPTGELFF
CDR3 DNA: TGTGCCAGCTCACCACCCGGACAGGGGCCTACCGGGGAGCTGTTTTTT

CDR3 length: 12
V gene: TRBV7-2
clone size: few
J gene: TRBJ2-7
D gene: -
CDR3 protein: CASSLTGYEQYF
CDR3 DNA: TGTGCCAGCAGCTTAACGGGCTACGAGCAGTACTTC

CDR3 length: 14
V gene: TRBV5-1
clone size: -
J gene: TRBJ2-7
D gene: -
CDR3 protein: CASSLGGLTYEQYF
CDR3 DNA: TGCGCCAGCAGCTTGGGCGGATTAACCTACGAGCAGTACTTC

CDR3 length: 16
V gene: TRBV7-9
clone size: -
J gene: TRBJ2-3
D gene: -
CDR3 protein: CASSLFFGTSTDTQYF
CDR3 DNA: TGTGCCAGCAGCTTATTCTTCGGGACTAGCACAGATACGCAGTATTTT

CDR3 length: 16
V gene: TRBV27
clone size: -
J gene: TRBJ2-5
D gene: -
CDR3 protein: CASSYSAGQRGETQYF
CDR3 DNA: TGTGCCAGCAGTTACTCAGCGGGACAAAGAGGGGAGACCCAGTACTTC

CDR3 length: 13
V gene: TRBV6-2/TRBV6-3
clone size: -
J gene: TRBJ2-1
D gene: TRBD2
CDR3 protein: CASRPGGSNEQFF
CDR3 DNA: TGTGCCAGCCGCCCCGGGGGGTCCAATGAGCAGTTCTTC

CDR3 length: 15
V gene: TRBV10-3
clone size: -
J gene: TRBJ2-1
D gene: -
CDR3 protein: CAISESNPRQNEQFF
CDR3 DNA: TGTGCCATCAGTGAGTCGAACCCCAGGCAGAATGAGCAGTTCTTC

CDR3 length: 12
V gene: TRBV5-5
clone size: -
J gene: TRBJ2-7
D gene: -
CDR3 protein: CASSLEDGEEYF
CDR3 DNA: TGTGCCAGCAGCTTGGAAGACGGAGAAGAGTACTTC

CDR3 length: 13
V gene: TRBV7-8
clone size: -
J gene: TRBJ1-5
D gene: TRBD1
CDR3 protein: CASRQGAGQPQHF
CDR3 DNA: TGTGCCAGCAGGCAGGGGGCGGGTCAGCCCCAGCATTTT

CDR3 length: 15
V gene: TRBV2
clone size: -
J gene: TRBJ1-5
D gene: -
CDR3 protein: CASSEQGFGNQPQHF
CDR3 DNA: TGTGCCAGCAGTGAACAGGGGTTTGGCAATCAGCCCCAGCATTTT

CDR3 length: 17
V gene: TRBV18
clone size: few
J gene: TRBJ2-3
D gene: TRBD1
CDR3 protein: CASSRKPGQGAKDTQYF
CDR3 DNA: TGTGCCAGCTCACGAAAACCGGGACAGGGGGCGAAGGATACGCAGTATTTT

CDR3 length: 15
V gene: TRBV2
clone size: -
J gene: TRBJ1-4
D gene: TRBD1
CDR3 protein: CASRYRGAANEKLFF
CDR3 DNA: TGTGCCAGCAGGTACAGGGGGGCAGCTAATGAAAAACTGTTTTTT

CDR3 length: 15
V gene: TRBV18
clone size: -
J gene: TRBJ2-7
D gene: TRBD1
CDR3 protein: CASSPGTGDSYEQYF
CDR3 DNA: TGTGCCAGCTCTCCCGGGACAGGGGACTCCTACGAGCAGTACTTC

CDR3 length: 12
V gene: TRBV6-5
clone size: -
J gene: TRBJ1-1
D gene: -
CDR3 protein: CASSYVTGEAFF
CDR3 DNA: TGTGCCAGCAGTTACGTCACAGGAGAAGCTTTCTTT

CDR3 length: 13
V gene: TRBV12-3/TRBV12-4
clone size: -
J gene: TRBJ2-5
D gene: -
CDR3 protein: CASSLLRGETQYF
CDR3 DNA: TGTGCCAGCAGTTTATTAAGGGGGGAGACCCAGTACTTC

CDR3 length: 16
V gene: TRBV3-1/TRBV3-2
clone size: -
J gene: TRBJ2-1
D gene: -
CDR3 protein: CASSQRTGLSKGEQFF
CDR3 DNA: TGTGCCAGCAGCCAGAGAACAGGGTTGAGTAAGGGTGAGCAGTTCTTC

CDR3 length: 17
V gene: TRBV28
clone size: -
J gene: TRBJ2-7
D gene: TRBD2
CDR3 protein: CASSSHQSSGGDYEQYF
CDR3 DNA: TGTGCCAGCAGTTCCCACCAAAGTAGCGGGGGGGACTACGAGCAGTACTTC

CDR3 length: 15
V gene: TRBV7-3
clone size: -
J gene: TRBJ2-2
D gene: -
CDR3 protein: CASSFEGVGTGELFF
CDR3 DNA: TGTGCCAGCAGCTTTGAAGGGGTAGGGACCGGGGAGCTGTTTTTT

CDR3 length: 15
V gene: TRBV2
clone size: -
J gene: TRBJ2-7
D gene: TRBD2
CDR3 protein: CASSEGLAGVHEQYF
CDR3 DNA: TGTGCCAGCAGTGAGGGTCTAGCGGGGGTACACGAGCAGTACTTC

CDR3 length: 11
V gene: TRBV7-9
clone size: few
J gene: TRBJ1-4
D gene: -
CDR3 protein: CASSQRGPWFF
CDR3 DNA: TGTGCCAGCAGCCAAAGGGGCCCCTGGTTTTTT

CDR3 length: 13
V gene: TRBV11-2
clone size: -
J gene: TRBJ1-2
D gene: -
CDR3 protein: CASSAGDRYGYTF
CDR3 DNA: TGTGCCAGCAGCGCAGGGGACCGCTATGGCTACACCTTC

CDR3 length: 13
V gene: TRBV12-3/TRBV12-4
clone size: once
J gene: TRBJ1-1
D gene: TRBD1
CDR3 protein: CASSSQGVTEAFF
CDR3 DNA: TGTGCCAGCAGTTCGCAGGGGGTCACTGAAGCTTTCTTT

CDR3 length: 15
V gene: TRBV19
clone size: few
J gene: TRBJ1-1
D gene: -
CDR3 protein: CASSKTGPMNTEAFF
CDR3 DNA: TGTGCCAGTAGCAAGACAGGACCAATGAACACTGAAGCTTTCTTT

CDR3 length: 15
V gene: TRBV5-4
clone size: -
J gene: TRBJ2-3
D gene: TRBD2
CDR3 protein: CASSPTSGGTDTQYF
CDR3 DNA: TGTGCCAGCAGTCCGACTAGCGGGGGCACAGATACGCAGTATTTT

CDR3 length: 15
V gene: TRBV19
clone size: -
J gene: TRBJ2-7
D gene: -
CDR3 protein: CASCPDSTNSYEQYF
CDR3 DNA: TGTGCCAGCTGCCCCGACAGTACCAATTCCTACGAGCAGTACTTC

CDR3 length: 16
V gene: TRBV30
clone size: -
J gene: TRBJ2-4
D gene: TRBD2
CDR3 protein: CAWSGLAPPAKNIQYF
CDR3 DNA: TGTGCCTGGAGTGGACTAGCCCCTCCAGCCAAAAACATTCAGTACTTC

CDR3 length: 13
V gene: TRBV19
clone size: -
J gene: TRBJ1-5
D gene: -
CDR3 protein: CASSILEGQPQHF
CDR3 DNA: TGTGCCAGTAGTATTTTGGAGGGTCAGCCCCAGCATTTT

CDR3 length: 19
V gene: TRBV7-6
clone size: -
J gene: TRBJ2-2
D gene: TRBD1
CDR3 protein: CASSLGVGGDSRNTGELFF
CDR3 DNA: TGTGCCAGCAGTCTAGGGGTAGGGGGCGACAGCCGGAACACCGGGGAGCTGTTTTTT

CDR3 length: 17
V gene: TRBV15
clone size: -
J gene: TRBJ2-7
D gene: TRBD1
CDR3 protein: CATSRDYPGTGSAEQYF
CDR3 DNA: TGTGCCACCAGCAGAGATTACCCAGGGACAGGGTCCGCCGAGCAGTACTTC

CDR3 length: 12
V gene: TRBV20-1
clone size: -
J gene: TRBJ1-4
D gene: -
CDR3 protein: CSASAREGKLFF
CDR3 DNA: TGCAGTGCTAGTGCCAGGGAGGGAAAACTGTTTTTT

CDR3 length: 17
V gene: TRBV4-1
clone size: -
J gene: TRBJ2-7
D gene: -
CDR3 protein: CASSQIHLSRRSYEQYF
CDR3 DNA: TGCGCCAGCAGCCAGATCCACTTGAGCAGGCGCTCCTACGAGCAGTACTTC

CDR3 length: 14
V gene: TRBV7-9
clone size: -
J gene: TRBJ2-6
D gene: -
CDR3 protein: CASSSEAGANVLTF
CDR3 DNA: TGTGCCAGCAGCTCGGAGGCTGGGGCCAACGTCCTGACTTTC

CDR3 length: 16
V gene: TRBV5-6
clone size: once
J gene: TRBJ2-3
D gene: -
CDR3 protein: CASSYSHGGRSDTQYF
CDR3 DNA: TGTGCCAGCAGCTATTCCCACGGGGGGCGATCAGATACGCAGTATTTT

CDR3 length: 14
V gene: TRBV14
clone size: -
J gene: TRBJ1-5
D gene: TRBD1
CDR3 protein: CASSRTGLGQPQHF
CDR3 DNA: TGTGCCAGCAGCCGGACAGGGTTAGGGCAGCCCCAGCATTTT

CDR3 length: 16
V gene: TRBV15
clone size: -
J gene: TRBJ2-5
D gene: TRBD1
CDR3 protein: CATSRDGQGWGETQYF
CDR3 DNA: TGTGCCACCAGCAGGGACGGACAGGGGTGGGGAGAGACCCAGTACTTC